This T cell receptor beta chain was recovered during a study of regulatory T cells in long-lasting Graves disease. The time point was: persistent/refractory GD, antithyroid drugs over 5 years with positive TRAb. RNA isolated from PBMCs was used to make the TCR library. There are many counts of this clonotype. Its antigen remains unidentified. TCR beta libraries were built with iRepertoire HTBI primers and Arm-PCR of CDR3 regions. As processed by the authors: Identification of gene segments yielded approximately 62 TRBV and about 14 TRBJ across samples. TCRdb fed the multiplex PCR reads into MiXCR, producing one record per CDR3 protein. TCRdb, not the authors, supplied the V and J calls. The profile shows around 450,000 distinct CDR3 sequences, 20% to 25% of them singletons. General study points: Patients with persistent Graves' had lower TCR diversity than newly diagnosed patients.

The sequence was collected from a female donor with Graves disease. Source: peripheral blood mononuclear cells (PBMCs), taken when the disease was refractory, from a patient treated with antithyroid drugs.

The DNA for the CDR3 is TGTGCTAGTGGTTTGGAACGGAATAATTCACCCCTCCACTTT. Translation: CASGLERNNSPLHF. The rearrangement joins TRBV12-5 to TRBJ1-6; D is undetermined. Germline V CDR1 and CDR2: LGHNT, FRNRAP. V lost 1 base and J 5 bases, leaving 6 bases between the germline ends. The CDR3 has 14 amino acids. Full variable domain (missing parts from reference TRBV12-5 and TRBJ1-6): DARVTQTPRHKVTEMGQEVTMRCQPILGHNTVFWYRQTMMQGLELLAYFRNRAPLDDSGMPKDRFSAEMPDATLATLKIQPSEPRDSAVYFCASGLERNNSPLHFGNGTRLTVT.